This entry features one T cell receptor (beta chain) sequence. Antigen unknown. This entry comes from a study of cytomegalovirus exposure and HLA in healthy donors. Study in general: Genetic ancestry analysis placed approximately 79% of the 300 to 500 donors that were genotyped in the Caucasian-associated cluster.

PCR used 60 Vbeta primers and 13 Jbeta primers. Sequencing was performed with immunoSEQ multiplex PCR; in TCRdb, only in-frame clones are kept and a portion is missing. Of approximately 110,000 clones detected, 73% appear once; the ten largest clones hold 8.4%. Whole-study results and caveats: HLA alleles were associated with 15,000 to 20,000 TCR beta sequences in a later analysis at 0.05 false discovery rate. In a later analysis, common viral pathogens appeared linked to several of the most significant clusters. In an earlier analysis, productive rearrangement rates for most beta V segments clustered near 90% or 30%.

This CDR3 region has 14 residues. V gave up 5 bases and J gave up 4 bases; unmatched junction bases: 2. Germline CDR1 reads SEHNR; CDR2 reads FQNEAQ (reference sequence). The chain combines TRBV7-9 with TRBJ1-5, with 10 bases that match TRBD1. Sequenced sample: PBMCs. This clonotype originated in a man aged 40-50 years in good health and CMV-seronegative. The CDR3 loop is CASSRGQGNQPQHF. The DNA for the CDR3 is TGTGCCAGCAGCAGGGGACAGGGGAATCAGCCCCAGCATTTT.